The rows below give T cell receptor beta chains drawn from one sample of a study of response to subunit inactivated influenza vaccine. Each CDR3 protein is one row after TCRdb ran MiXCR on the RT-PCR reads. The sample holds 400,000 to 650,000 distinct CDR3 sequences, approximately 7.2% seen once. Sequences were derived from PBMCs from blood, sampled about 23 months after vaccination. The receptors derive from a man between 50 and 69 years old who received an inactivated influenza vaccine. CDR3s include the opening cysteine and the closing phenylalanine or tryptophan. D genes are given only for firm matches. Clone sizes are given selectively: once, few, many, or a class where the clone is expanded.

V gene	D gene	J gene	clone size	CDR3 DNA	CDR3 protein
TRBV20-1	TRBD2	TRBJ2-7	NA	TGCAGTGCTACCCGGGGACTAAACTCCTACGAGCAGTACTTC	CSATRGLNSYEQYF
TRBV3-1	NA	TRBJ2-1	few	TGTGCCAGCAGCCGAGGGAGTACAACTTACAATGAGCAGTTCTTC	CASSRGSTTYNEQFF
TRBV29-1	TRBD2	TRBJ2-1	many	TGCAGCGTCGAGAGCGGGGTGTTCTACAATGAGCAGTTCTTC	CSVESGVFYNEQFF
TRBV7-6	TRBD2	TRBJ2-7	few	TGTGCCAGCAGCCAAAGAGCTAGCGGGAGCGGCGAGCAGTACTTC	CASSQRASGSGEQYF
TRBV5-1	TRBD2	TRBJ2-7	few	TGCGCCAGCAGCTTGGGAGGGACTAGCTTTTATTACGAGCAGTACTTC	CASSLGGTSFYYEQYF
TRBV25-1	TRBD1	TRBJ2-4	NA	TGTGCCAGCAGTGGGCCGCAGGGGGTAATGGGTGACCTTATTCAGTACTTC	CASSGPQGVMGDLIQYF
TRBV20-1	NA	TRBJ1-4	many	TGCAGCCCAGCCGCGTTGTCTAATGAAAAACTGTTTTTT	CSPAALSNEKLFF
TRBV15	TRBD1	TRBJ1-5	NA	TGTGCCACCAGCTTGGGAGGGGGCCTTCAGCCCCAGCATTTT	CATSLGGGLQPQHF
TRBV7-9	NA	TRBJ1-5	many	TGTGCCAGCAGCTTAGCAGGGACCAATCAGCCCCAGCATTTT	CASSLAGTNQPQHF
TRBV6-2/TRBV6-3	TRBD1	TRBJ1-1	NA	TGTGCCAGCAGTTACTCGAGAGGGGGGACAGTGGAGTGGATCCGGTTCAATGCTTTCTTT	CASSYSRGGTVEWIRFNAFF
TRBV7-2	NA	TRBJ2-7	few	TGTGCCAGCAGCGCCGCGGACGAGCAGTACTTC	CASSAADEQYF
TRBV7-9	TRBD1	TRBJ2-1	many	TGTGCCAGCAGCTTACCCCTTGGGGACAGGGGATACAATGAGCAGTTCTTC	CASSLPLGDRGYNEQFF
TRBV20-1	NA	TRBJ1-2	many	TGCAGTGCTAGAGCAAGGTTGCAGGGCTACACCTTC	CSARARLQGYTF
TRBV4-3	TRBD2	TRBJ2-3	NA	TGCGCCAGCAGCCAAGAGGCACTAGCGGGGACAGATACGCAGTATTTT	CASSQEALAGTDTQYF
TRBV3-1	NA	TRBJ2-1	NA	TGTGCCAGCAGCCAACCGGGACGGAGCTCCTACAATGAGCAGTTCTTC	CASSQPGRSSYNEQFF
TRBV9	TRBD2	TRBJ2-1	many	TGTGCCAGCAGCGTAGATCCTAGCGGGAGTAATGAGCAGTTCTTC	CASSVDPSGSNEQFF
TRBV12-3/TRBV12-4	NA	TRBJ1-1	few	TGTGCCAGCAGTCCCGGCGTAGGGATGCCTGAAGCTTTCTTT	CASSPGVGMPEAFF
TRBV12-3/TRBV12-4	TRBD1	TRBJ1-2	many	TGTGCCAGCAGTTTGGGGACAGCGGGAGGCTACACCTTC	CASSLGTAGGYTF
TRBV12-3/TRBV12-4	NA	TRBJ2-1	NA	TGTGCCAGCAGCTTCAGACCGGGGGGCATTGGTGAGCAGTTCTTC	CASSFRPGGIGEQFF
TRBV7-6	NA	TRBJ2-3	many	TGTGCCAGCACCCGGGGGCCGGGGGATACGCAGTATTTT	CASTRGPGDTQYF
TRBV4-2	NA	TRBJ1-5	few	TGTGCCAGCAGCCAAGAGAAATATGGATGGCCCCAGCATTTT	CASSQEKYGWPQHF
TRBV5-1	NA	TRBJ2-2	many	TGCGCCAGCAGCTTCCGGGCACAGGACGCCTGGACCGGGGAGCTGTTTTTT	CASSFRAQDAWTGELFF
TRBV20-1	NA	TRBJ1-2	NA	TGCAGTGTTTCGACAGAAAACTATGGCTACACCTTC	CSVSTENYGYTF
TRBV18	NA	TRBJ2-7	NA	TGTGCCAGCTCACCACTCTCGGTTTCCTACGAGCAGTACTTC	CASSPLSVSYEQYF
TRBV5-1	NA	TRBJ1-1	NA	TGCGCCAGCAGCGCACTAGGTTTGGAAGCTTTCTTT	CASSALGLEAFF
TRBV5-5	NA	TRBJ2-1	many	TGTGCCAGCAGCTTGGTTGGGACTGCTTACAATGAGCAGTTCTTC	CASSLVGTAYNEQFF
TRBV11-2	TRBD1	TRBJ1-2	many	TGTGCCAGCAGCGCCTCACAGGGGGCAGGCTATGGCTACACCTTC	CASSASQGAGYGYTF